The TCR beta chain described here comes from a study of cytomegalovirus exposure and HLA in healthy donors. The overall study: An early release of data contained about 85 million unique TCRs, which came from HLA-typed donors. Study-level results: TCR beta chains numbering 164 were designated cytomegalovirus-associated.

The study ran its PCR with 60 Vbeta and 13 Jbeta primers. The protocol was immunoSEQ multiplex PCR, while the TCRdb copy is restricted to in-frame clones and leaves out a portion. The table has under 200,000 clones, 80% to 85% seen once; the top ten hold 1.9%. Participants comprised healthy donors of bone marrow. The study sampled nominally healthy donors, though unrecorded immune exposures were likely. A remark on this clone: Its target is not known.

The CDR3 is made up of 12 amino acids. V was cut by 4 bases and J by 1 base, with 4 bases left in between. Germline V gene lookup returns CDR1 SGHTA and CDR2 FQGNSA. The sequence was obtained from a human donor in good health. Material for sequencing was PBMCs. The rearrangement links TRBV7-2 to TRBJ1-1; D call uncertain. CDR3 loop: CASSSPNTEAFF. DNA of the CDR3: TGTGCCAGCAGCTCTCCGAACACTGAAGCTTTCTTT.